The clone carrying this TCR beta chain has ten or more counts. Germline loops: CDR1 SGDLS, CDR2 YYNGEE. V lost 0 bases and J lost 6, with 13 bases in between. The CDR3 covers 15 residues. The data originate from a study of prognosis after radiotherapy for stage I lung cancer. Study-level background: Every lung cancer patient of the non-small cell type was deemed medically inoperable.

The authors drew around 6.2 milliliters of peripheral blood at each of two time points. CDR3 of TCR beta was amplified from genomic DNA via a two-round multiplex PCR. Amplification in first-round PCR relied on primers specific to each TRBV and TRBJ gene. TCRdb re-called the multiplex PCR reads through MiXCR, storing one row per CDR3 protein. The sample holds around 29,000 distinct CDR3 sequences, 46% seen once. Sequences were derived from PBMCs, sampled before or after stereotactic body radiation therapy (not recorded which). This chain joins TRBV9 and TRBJ2-1, with D possibly being TRBD2 (5 bases). This sequence was found in a donor at least 50 years old with non-small cell lung cancer. The CDR3 region has the DNA TGTGCCAGCAGCGTAGGGTCGCTAGCTCGCAATGAGCAGTTCTTC. Amino acids: CASSVGSLARNEQFF.